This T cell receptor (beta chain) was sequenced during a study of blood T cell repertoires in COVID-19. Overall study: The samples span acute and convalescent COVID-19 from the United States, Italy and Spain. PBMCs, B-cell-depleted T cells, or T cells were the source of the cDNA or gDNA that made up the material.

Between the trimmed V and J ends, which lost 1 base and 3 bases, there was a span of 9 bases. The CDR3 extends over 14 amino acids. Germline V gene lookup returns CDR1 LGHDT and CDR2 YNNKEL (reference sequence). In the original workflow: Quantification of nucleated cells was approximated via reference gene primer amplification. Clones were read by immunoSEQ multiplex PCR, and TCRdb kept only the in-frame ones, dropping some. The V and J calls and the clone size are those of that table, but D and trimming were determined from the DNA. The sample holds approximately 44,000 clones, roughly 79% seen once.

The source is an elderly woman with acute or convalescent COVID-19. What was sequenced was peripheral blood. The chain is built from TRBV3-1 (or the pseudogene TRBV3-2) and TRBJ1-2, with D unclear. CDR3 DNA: TGTGCCAGCAGCCAAGGGGTGGGAGACTATGGCTACACCTTC. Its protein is CASSQGVGDYGYTF.